The next 9 T cell receptor beta chains were all read from a single sample in a study of T cell responses to AZD1222 COVID-19 vaccine. The method was immunoSEQ multiplex PCR; TCRdb's version includes in-frame clones alone and lacks a portion of them. This table has over 110,000 clones, about 92% appearing once. Sequences were derived from peripheral blood, sampled on day 0 of AZD1222 vaccination. The origin of the receptors is an adult in good health.

The V gene is TRBV9, the J gene TRBJ1-1; 8 bases agree with TRBD1. The length of the CDR3 is 16 residues. V lost 0 bases to trimming and J lost 4 bases; unmatched junction nucleotides: 8. The germline V gene encodes CDR1 SGDLS and CDR2 YYNGEE. The CDR3, as DNA: TGTGCCAGCAGCGTAGTAGCGCGGACAGGGAGCACTGAAGCTTTCTTT. Translation: CASSVVARTGSTEAFF. The variable domain in full, completed from reference TRBV9 and TRBJ1-1, reads DSGVTQTPKHLITATGQRVTLRCSPRSGDLSVYWYQQSLDQGLQFLIQYYNGEERAKGNILERFSAQQFPDLHSELNLSSLELGDSALYFCASSVVARTGSTEAFFGQGTRLTVV.

J is TRBJ2-7 and V is TRBV11-2; D not certain. V dropped 5 bases and J dropped 4 bases, with 6 bases sitting between them. This CDR3 is 11 amino acids long. Germline CDR1 SGHAT, CDR2 FQNNGV. The CDR3 reads CASSQSYEQYF. The CDR3 nucleotides read TGTGCCAGCAGCCAGTCTTACGAGCAGTACTTC.

V is TRBV6-5 and J is TRBJ2-1; D is tentatively TRBD1 or TRBD2 (5 bases each). Trimming cost V 10 bases and J 7 bases, with 14 bases left between them. This CDR3 region has 12 residues. The germline gives CDR1 MNHEY, CDR2 SVGAGI. The CDR3 here is CATTGPRNEQFF. CDR3 DNA sequence: TGTGCCACTACGGGACCTAGGAATGAGCAGTTCTTC.

The rearrangement joins TRBV25-1 to TRBJ2-3, with a tentative D call TRBD1 (6 bases). Germline V CDR1 and CDR2: MGHDK, SYGVNS. There are 13 residues in the CDR3. Trimming pared 8 bases from V and 4 bases from J, leaving 13 bases between. The chain's CDR3 is CASGHRVADTQYF. CDR3 bases: TGTGCCAGCGGCCACAGGGTCGCAGATACGCAGTATTTT.

This chain uses TRBV4-2 with TRBJ1-2; weak D call: TRBD1 (5 bases). Germline V CDR1 and CDR2: LGHNA, YNFKEQ. This CDR3 contains 13 residues. Deletions cut 5 bases from V and 4 bases from J, with 11 bases between. The CDR3 loop reads CASSTTGPYGYTF. The CDR3 DNA is TGTGCCAGCAGCACTACAGGCCCCTATGGCTACACCTTC.

The DNA of the CDR3 is TGTGCCAGCAGCGTAGAAGACGTAAGCTCTGGAAACACCATATATTTT. Protein sequence: CASSVEDVSSGNTIYF. The V and J genes are TRBV9 and TRBJ1-3; D is uncertain. The CDR3 sequence is 16 residues long. Per germline, CDR1 SGDLS and CDR2 YYNGEE. V dropped 0 bases and J dropped 0 bases, with 10 bases sitting between them.

The chain couples TRBV4-2 to TRBJ2-2; TRBD2 matches at 13 bases. The CDR3 covers 17 residues. The J segment lost 7 bases and the V segment lost 4 bases, leaving 9 bases of the junction unmatched. Per germline, CDR1 LGHNA and CDR2 YNFKEQ. CDR3 coding DNA: TGTGCCAGCAGCCCAGAAGGGACTAGCGGGATAATCGGGGAGCTGTTTTTT. Amino acid sequence: CASSPEGTSGIIGELFF.

The J gene is TRBJ2-1, the V gene TRBV6-5, with D hard to call. This CDR3 spans 13 amino acids. V dropped 6 bases and J dropped 10 bases, with 16 bases sitting between them. Germline-derived CDR1 and CDR2 are MNHEY and SVGAGI. In DNA form, the CDR3 reads TGTGCCAGCAGACAACTCCGGGTGACGGAGCAGTTCTTC. Translation: CASRQLRVTEQFF.

This clone was picked up one time. The V gene is TRBV5-6, the J gene TRBJ1-2; D uncertain. Germline-derived CDR1 and CDR2 are SGHDT and YYEEEE. Trimming stripped 2 bases from V and 6 bases from J, with 8 bases between. CDR3 size: 12 residues. The CDR3 coding sequence is TGTGCCAGCAGCTTTTTCGGGAATGGCTACACCTTC. It specifies CASSFFGNGYTF.